This entry concerns a single T cell receptor beta chain. The sample belongs to a study of blood T cell repertoires in COVID-19. The table came from immunoSEQ multiplex PCR; TCRdb's copy has only in-frame clones and leaves some out. This table has about 300,000 clones, around 84% appearing once. Germline-derived CDR1 and CDR2 are SGHVS and FQNEAQ. The CDR3 is 13 residues long. V lost 5 bases, J lost 2 bases, and 10 bases lay in between. The receptor was derived from a man aged 70-80 years with acute or convalescent COVID-19. Sequencing input: peripheral blood. The chain couples TRBV7-8 to TRBJ2-7; D is tentatively TRBD1 or TRBD2 (5 bases each). The CDR3 DNA reads as TGTGCCAGCAGCCGGGGCCCTGCCTACGAGCAGTACTTC. Its translation: CASSRGPAYEQYF.